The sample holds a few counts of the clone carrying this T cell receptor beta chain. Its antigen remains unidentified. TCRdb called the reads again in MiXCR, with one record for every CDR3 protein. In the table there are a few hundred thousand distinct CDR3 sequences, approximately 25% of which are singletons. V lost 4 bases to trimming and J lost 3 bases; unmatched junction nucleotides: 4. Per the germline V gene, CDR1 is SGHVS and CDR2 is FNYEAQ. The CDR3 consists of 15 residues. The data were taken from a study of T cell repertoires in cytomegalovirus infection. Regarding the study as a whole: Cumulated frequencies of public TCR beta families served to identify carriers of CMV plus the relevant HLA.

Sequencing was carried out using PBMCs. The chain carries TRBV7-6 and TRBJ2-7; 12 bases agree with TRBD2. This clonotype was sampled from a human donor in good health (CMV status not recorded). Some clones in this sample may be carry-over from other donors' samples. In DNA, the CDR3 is TGTGCCAGCAGCTCACTAGCGGGAGGCCTCTACGAGCAGTACTTC. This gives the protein CASSSLAGGLYEQYF.